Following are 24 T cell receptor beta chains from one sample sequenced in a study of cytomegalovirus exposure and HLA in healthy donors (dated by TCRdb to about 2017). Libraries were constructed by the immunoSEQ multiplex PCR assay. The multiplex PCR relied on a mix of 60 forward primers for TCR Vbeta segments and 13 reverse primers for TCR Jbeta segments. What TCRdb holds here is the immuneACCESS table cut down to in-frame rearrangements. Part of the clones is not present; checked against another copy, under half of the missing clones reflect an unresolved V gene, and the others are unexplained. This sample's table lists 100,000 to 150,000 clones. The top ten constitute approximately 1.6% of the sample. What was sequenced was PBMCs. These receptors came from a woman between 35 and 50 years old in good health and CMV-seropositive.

The CDR3 reads CSVQSPTGRNTEAFF. Here the CDR3 DNA reads TGCAGCGTTCAGTCTCCGACAGGGAGGAACACTGAAGCTTTCTTT. The chain links TRBV29-1 to TRBJ1-1; 7 bases fit TRBD1. The CDR3 contains 15 residues. V was clipped by 5 bases and J by 1 base; unmatched bases: 10. Germline V gives CDR1 SQVTM, CDR2 ANQGSEA.

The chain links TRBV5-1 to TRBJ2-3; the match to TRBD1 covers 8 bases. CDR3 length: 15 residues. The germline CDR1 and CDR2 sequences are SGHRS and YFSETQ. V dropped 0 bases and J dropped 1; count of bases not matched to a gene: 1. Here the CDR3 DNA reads TGCGCCAGCAGCTTGGACAGGGGGGGCACAGATACGCAGTATTTT. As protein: CASSLDRGGTDTQYF.

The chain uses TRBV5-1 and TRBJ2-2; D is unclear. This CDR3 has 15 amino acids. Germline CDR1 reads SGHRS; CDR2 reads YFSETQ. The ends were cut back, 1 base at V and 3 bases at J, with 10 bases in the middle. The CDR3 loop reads CASSLPPGYTGELFF. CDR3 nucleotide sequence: TGCGCCAGCAGCTTGCCCCCAGGTTACACCGGGGAGCTGTTTTTT.

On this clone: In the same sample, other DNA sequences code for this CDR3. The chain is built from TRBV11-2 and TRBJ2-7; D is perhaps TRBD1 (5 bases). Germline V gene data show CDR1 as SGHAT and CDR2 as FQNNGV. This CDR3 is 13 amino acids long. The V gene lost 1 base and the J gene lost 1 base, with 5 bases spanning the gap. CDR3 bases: TGTGCCAGCAGCTTAGCAGGGTCCTACGAGCAGTACTTC. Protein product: CASSLAGSYEQYF.

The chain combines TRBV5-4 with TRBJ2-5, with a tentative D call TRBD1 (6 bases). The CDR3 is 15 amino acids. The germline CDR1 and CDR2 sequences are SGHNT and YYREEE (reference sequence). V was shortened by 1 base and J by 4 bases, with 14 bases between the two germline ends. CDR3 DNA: TGTGCCAGCAGCTTGCCAGCTGTACAGGGAGAGACCCAGTACTTC. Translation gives CASSLPAVQGETQYF.

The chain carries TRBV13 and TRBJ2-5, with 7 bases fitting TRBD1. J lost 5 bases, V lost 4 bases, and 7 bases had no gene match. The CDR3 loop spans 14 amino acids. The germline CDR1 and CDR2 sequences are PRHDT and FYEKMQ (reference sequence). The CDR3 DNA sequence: TGTGCCAGCAGCTCTGGGGGACAGAGGGAGACCCAGTACTTC. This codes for CASSSGGQRETQYF.

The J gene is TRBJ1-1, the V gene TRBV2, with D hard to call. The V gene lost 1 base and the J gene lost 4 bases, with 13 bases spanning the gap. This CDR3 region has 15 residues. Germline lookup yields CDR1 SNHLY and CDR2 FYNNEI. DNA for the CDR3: TGTGCCAGCAGTGAAGTTCGGGCCGCGGGCACTGAAGCTTTCTTT. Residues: CASSEVRAAGTEAFF.

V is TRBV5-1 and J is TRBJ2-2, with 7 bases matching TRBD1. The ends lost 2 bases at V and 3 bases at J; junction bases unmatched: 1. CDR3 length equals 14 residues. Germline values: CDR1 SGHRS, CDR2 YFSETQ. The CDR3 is CASSFTGDTGELFF. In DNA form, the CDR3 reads TGCGCCAGCAGCTTTACAGGGGACACCGGGGAGCTGTTTTTT.

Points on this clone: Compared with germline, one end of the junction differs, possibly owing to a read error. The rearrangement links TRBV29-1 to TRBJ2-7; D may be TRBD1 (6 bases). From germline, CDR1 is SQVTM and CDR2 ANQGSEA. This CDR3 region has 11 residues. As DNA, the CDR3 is TGCAGCGCTGAACAGGGCTACGAGCAGTACTTC. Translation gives CSAEQGYEQYF.

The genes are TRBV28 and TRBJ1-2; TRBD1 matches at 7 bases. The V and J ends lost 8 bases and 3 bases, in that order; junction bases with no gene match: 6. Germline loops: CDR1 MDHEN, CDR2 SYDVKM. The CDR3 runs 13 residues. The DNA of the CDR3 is TGTGCCAGCCAAAGGACAGGAGACTATGGCTACACCTTC. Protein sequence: CASQRTGDYGYTF.

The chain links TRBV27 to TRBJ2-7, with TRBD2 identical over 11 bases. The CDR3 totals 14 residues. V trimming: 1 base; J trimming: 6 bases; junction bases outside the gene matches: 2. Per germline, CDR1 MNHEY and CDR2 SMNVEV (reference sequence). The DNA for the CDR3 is TGTGCCAGCAGTTTATTAGCGGGAGGGGGCGAGCAGTACTTC. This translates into CASSLLAGGGEQYF.

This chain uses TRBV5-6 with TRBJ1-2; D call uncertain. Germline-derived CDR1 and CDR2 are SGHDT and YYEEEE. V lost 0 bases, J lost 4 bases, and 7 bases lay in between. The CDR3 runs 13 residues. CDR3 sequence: CASSLGYGYGYTF. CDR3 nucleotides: TGTGCCAGCAGCTTGGGATACGGCTATGGCTACACCTTC.

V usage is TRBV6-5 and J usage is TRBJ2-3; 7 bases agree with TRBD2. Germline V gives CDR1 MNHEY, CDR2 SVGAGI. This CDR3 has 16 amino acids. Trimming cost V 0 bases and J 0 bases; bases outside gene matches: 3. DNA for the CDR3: TGTGCCAGCAGTTACTCCCGCGGGAGTAGCACAGATACGCAGTATTTT. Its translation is CASSYSRGSSTDTQYF.

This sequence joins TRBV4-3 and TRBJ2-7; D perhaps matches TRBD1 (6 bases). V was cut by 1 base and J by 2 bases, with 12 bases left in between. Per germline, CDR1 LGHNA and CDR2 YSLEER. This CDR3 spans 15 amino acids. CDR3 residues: CASSQVSGATYEQYF. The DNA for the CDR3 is TGCGCCAGCAGCCAAGTCTCAGGGGCCACCTACGAGCAGTACTTC.

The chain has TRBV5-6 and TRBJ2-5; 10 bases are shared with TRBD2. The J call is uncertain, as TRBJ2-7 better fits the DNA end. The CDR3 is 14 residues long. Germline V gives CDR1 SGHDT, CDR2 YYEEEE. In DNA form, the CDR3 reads TGTGCCAGCAGCTTGATCCTAGCGGGAGTCGAGCAGTACTTC. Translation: CASSLILAGVEQYF.

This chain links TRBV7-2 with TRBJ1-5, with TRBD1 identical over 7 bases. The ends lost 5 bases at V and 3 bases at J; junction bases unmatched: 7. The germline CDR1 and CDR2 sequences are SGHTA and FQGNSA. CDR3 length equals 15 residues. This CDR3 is CASSPGQLTNQPQHF. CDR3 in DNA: TGTGCCAGCAGCCCGGGACAGTTGACCAATCAGCCCCAGCATTTT.

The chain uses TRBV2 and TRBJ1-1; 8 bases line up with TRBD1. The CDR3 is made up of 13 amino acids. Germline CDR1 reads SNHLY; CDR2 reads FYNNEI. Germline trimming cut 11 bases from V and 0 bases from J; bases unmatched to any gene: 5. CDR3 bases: TGTGCCGGCGACAGGGGACTGAACACTGAAGCTTTCTTT. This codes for CAGDRGLNTEAFF. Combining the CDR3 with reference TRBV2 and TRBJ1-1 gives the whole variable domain EPEVTQTPSHQVTQMGQEVILRCVPISNHLYFYWYRQILGQKVEFLVSFYNNEISEKSEIFDDQFSVERPDGSNFTLKIRSTKLEDSAMYFCAGDRGLNTEAFFGQGTRLTVV.

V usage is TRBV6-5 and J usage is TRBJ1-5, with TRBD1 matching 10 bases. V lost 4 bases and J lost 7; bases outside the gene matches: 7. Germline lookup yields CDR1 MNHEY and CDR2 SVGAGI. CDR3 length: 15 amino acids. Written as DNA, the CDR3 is TGTGCCAGCAGTTTGACCCGGGACAGGGGACAGCCCCAGCATTTT. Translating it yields CASSLTRDRGQPQHF.

The DNA for the CDR3 is TGTGCCAGCAGCTACAGACAGGGGGACACAAACTACGAGCAGTACTTC. Protein sequence: CASSYRQGDTNYEQYF. V gene TRBV7-2 combines with J gene TRBJ2-7, with 9 bases lining up with TRBD1. Germline loops: CDR1 SGHTA, CDR2 FQGNSA. The CDR3 is made up of 16 amino acids. The junction had 10 bases not matched to a gene; V was cut back by 4 bases and J by 3 bases.

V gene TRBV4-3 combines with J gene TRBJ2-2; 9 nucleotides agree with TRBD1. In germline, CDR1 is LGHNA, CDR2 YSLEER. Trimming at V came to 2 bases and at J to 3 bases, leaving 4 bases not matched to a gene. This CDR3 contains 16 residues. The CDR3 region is CASSQPGQGYTGELFF. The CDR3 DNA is TGCGCCAGCAGCCAACCGGGACAGGGCTACACCGGGGAGCTGTTTTTT.

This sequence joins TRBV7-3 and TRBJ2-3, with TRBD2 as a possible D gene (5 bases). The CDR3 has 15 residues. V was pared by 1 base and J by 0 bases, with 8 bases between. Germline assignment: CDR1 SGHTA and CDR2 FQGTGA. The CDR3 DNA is TGTGCCAGCAGCTTAATCAGCGGAAGCACAGATACGCAGTATTTT. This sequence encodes CASSLISGSTDTQYF.

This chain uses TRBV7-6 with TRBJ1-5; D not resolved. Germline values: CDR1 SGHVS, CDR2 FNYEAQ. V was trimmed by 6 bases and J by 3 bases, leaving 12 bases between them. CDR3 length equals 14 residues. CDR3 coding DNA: TGTGCCAGCAGTTTACACAGCCTCAATCAGCCCCAGCATTTT. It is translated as CASSLHSLNQPQHF.

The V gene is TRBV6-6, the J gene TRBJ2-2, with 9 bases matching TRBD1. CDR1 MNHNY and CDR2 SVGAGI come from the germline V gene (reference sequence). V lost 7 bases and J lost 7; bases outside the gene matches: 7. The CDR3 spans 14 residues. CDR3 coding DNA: TGTGCCAGCAATGTACAGGGGGCCGACGGGGAGCTGTTTTTT. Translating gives CASNVQGADGELFF.

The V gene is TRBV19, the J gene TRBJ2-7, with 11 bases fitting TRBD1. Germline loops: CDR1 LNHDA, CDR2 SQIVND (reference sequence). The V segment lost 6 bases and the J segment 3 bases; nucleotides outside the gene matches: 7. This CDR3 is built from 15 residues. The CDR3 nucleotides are TGTGCCAGTAGCCCTCCTGGGACAGGGGGCTACGAGCAGTACTTC. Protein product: CASSPPGTGGYEQYF.